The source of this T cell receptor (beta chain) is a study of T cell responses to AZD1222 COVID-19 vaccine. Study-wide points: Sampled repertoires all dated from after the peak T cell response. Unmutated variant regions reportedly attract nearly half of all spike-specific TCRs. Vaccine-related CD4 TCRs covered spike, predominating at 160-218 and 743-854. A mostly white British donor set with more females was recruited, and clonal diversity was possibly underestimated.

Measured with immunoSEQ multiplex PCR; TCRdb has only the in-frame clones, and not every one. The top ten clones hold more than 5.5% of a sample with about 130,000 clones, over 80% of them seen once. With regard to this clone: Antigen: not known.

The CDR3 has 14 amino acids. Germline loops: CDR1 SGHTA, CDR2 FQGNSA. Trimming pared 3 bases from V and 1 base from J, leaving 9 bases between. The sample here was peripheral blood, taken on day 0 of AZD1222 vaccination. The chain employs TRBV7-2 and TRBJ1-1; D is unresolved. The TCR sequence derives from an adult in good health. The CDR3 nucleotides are TGTGCCAGCAGCTTTCAACCCCAGAACACTGAAGCTTTCTTT. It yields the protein CASSFQPQNTEAFF.